This T cell receptor (beta chain) was profiled in a study of cytomegalovirus exposure and HLA in healthy donors. Everyone who donated was a healthy bone marrow donor. Trimming left V 3 bases short and J 1 base short, with 7 bases between. The CDR3 runs 14 residues. Germline values: CDR1 SGHTS, CDR2 YDEGEE. Worth noting for this clone: No antigen is known for it.

Study findings and constraints: Presence/absence analysis assumed near-uniform sequencing depth across donors. The investigators catalogued 160 or so TCR beta chains as cytomegalovirus-associated. Of the V segments, some could not be distinguished, including TRBV6-2 and TRBV6-3, and were excluded.

In the PCR, 60 Vbeta and 13 Jbeta primers were used. Generated by immunoSEQ multiplex PCR, the TCRdb table keeps only in-frame clones and is missing some. This table holds 150,000 to 200,000 clones, around 80% found once. This sequence originates from a woman aged 40 to 50 in good health and CMV-seronegative. This chain links TRBV5-8 with TRBJ2-2; D is undetermined. Sequences were obtained from PBMCs. CDR3 sequence (DNA): TGTGCCAGCAGCTCGACATGGAACACCGGGGAGCTGTTTTTT. This sequence encodes CASSSTWNTGELFF.